This paragraph covers one T cell receptor beta chain sequence. Sequencing used immunoSEQ multiplex PCR; TCRdb keeps in-frame clones, though not all of them. The sample consists of some 53,000 clones, approximately 80% of them appearing once. These data belong to a study of PD-L1 blockade in urothelial cancer. Across the whole study: Study patients had been treated with 0 to 3 previous chemotherapy regimens. A median of roughly 150,000 T cells was found in the blood samples.

The CDR3 consists of 14 residues. Per germline, CDR1 GTSNPN and CDR2 SVGIG (reference sequence). V lost 1 base and J 0 bases, leaving 6 bases between the germline ends. The sample in question was PBMCs, obtained around atezolizumab (anti-PD-L1) treatment. The TCR originated in a man aged 65 to 79 with urothelial cancer. J is TRBJ2-2 and V is TRBV30; the D gene is possibly TRBD2 (5 bases). CDR3 sequence: CAWSALANTGELFF. For the CDR3, the DNA is TGTGCCTGGAGTGCACTAGCGAACACCGGGGAGCTGTTTTTT. Based on the CDR3 plus reference TRBV30 and TRBJ2-2, the full variable domain is SQTIHQWPATLVQPVGSPLSLECTVEGTSNPNLYWYRQAAGRGLQLLFYSVGIGQISSEVPQNLSASRPQDRQFILSSKKLLLSDSGFYLCAWSALANTGELFFGEGSRLTVL.